The rows below give T cell receptor beta chains drawn from one sample of a study of neurological immune-mediated disorders. MiXCR, applied by TCRdb to the 5' RACE reads, yields one record per CDR3 protein. The table lists 50,000 to 60,000 distinct CDR3 sequences, 3% to 4.5% of them singletons. The sequenced sample was CD4+ T cells from blood. Receptors were obtained from a middle-aged woman with multiple sclerosis. CDR3s include the opening cysteine and the closing phenylalanine or tryptophan. The D gene is left open where the match is weak. Some rows mark clone size as missing; the rest say once, few, many or name a class of expanded clone.

j_gene,v_gene,d_gene,abundance,CDR3nt,CDR3aa
TRBJ2-5,TRBV27,NA,many,TGTGCCAGCAGTCCCCTCTCGGGAGCTCGGCAAGAGACCCAGTACTTC,CASSPLSGARQETQYF
TRBJ1-2,TRBV12-3/TRBV12-4,NA,many,TGTGCCAGCAGTTTTCGGGCGCCGGGCTATGGCTACACCTTC,CASSFRAPGYGYTF
TRBJ1-5,TRBV4-2,NA,many,TGTGCCAGCAGCTCCCTCCAAGGGGGAGGTCAGCCCCAGCATTTT,CASSSLQGGGQPQHF
TRBJ2-7,TRBV5-1,TRBD2,many,TGCGCCAGCAGCTTTCTAGCGGGGGACGAGCAGTACTTC,CASSFLAGDEQYF
TRBJ1-2,TRBV20-1,NA,many,TGCAGTGCTAGCGTAATCCCCGGGACCGATTCCTTCGGCTATGGCTACACCTTC,CSASVIPGTDSFGYGYTF
TRBJ2-1,TRBV20-1,TRBD1,many,TGCAGTGCTAGCCCGGACAGGACGTACAATGAGCAGTTCTTC,CSASPDRTYNEQFF
TRBJ2-3,TRBV5-6,TRBD2,many,TGTGCCAGCAGCCTTAGGGCTAGCGGGGGCACAGATACGCAGTATTTT,CASSLRASGGTDTQYF
TRBJ1-5,TRBV3-1,TRBD1,many,TGTGCCAGCAGCTCACAGGGGGGAAATCAGCCCCAGCATTTT,CASSSQGGNQPQHF
TRBJ1-1,TRBV24-1,TRBD1,many,TGTGCCACCAGTGATTCCTCCCCCGGGACAGGTGACACTGAAGCTTTCTTT,CATSDSSPGTGDTEAFF
TRBJ1-2,TRBV15,NA,many,TGTGCCACCAGCAGAGATGGATGGGGCTACACCTTC,CATSRDGWGYTF
TRBJ2-3,TRBV6-6,TRBD2,many,TGTGCCACCCGCTTTAGCGGGGGTGACCTAGATACGCAGTATTTT,CATRFSGGDLDTQYF
TRBJ2-1,TRBV4-1,NA,many,TGCGCCAGCAGCCAAGATTGGGACGGAACCTACAATGAGCAGTTCTTC,CASSQDWDGTYNEQFF
TRBJ2-3,TRBV20-1,TRBD2,many,TGCAGTGCTCTTAGCGGGGGGTCCGGAGGGGGCGGCACAGATACGCAGTATTTT,CSALSGGSGGGGTDTQYF
TRBJ1-2,TRBV9,NA,many,TGTGCCAGCAGCGTAGCTGGTGGGGGACCCTTAGCTAACTATGGCTACACCTTC,CASSVAGGGPLANYGYTF
TRBJ2-3,TRBV19,NA,few,TGTGCCAGTAGTAGTCTAGCGAATAATGCAGATACGCAGTATTTT,CASSSLANNADTQYF
TRBJ2-7,TRBV4-1,NA,many,TGCGCCAGCAGCCAAGTTCCGGGGGCCTCCTACGAGCAGTACTTC,CASSQVPGASYEQYF
TRBJ2-3,TRBV11-1,NA,many,TGTGCCAGCAGCCGCAAATCCTATGATACGCAGTATTTT,CASSRKSYDTQYF
TRBJ2-7,TRBV5-1,NA,many,TGCGCCAGCAGCTCAGGACAGAGTTCATACGAGCAGTACTTC,CASSSGQSSYEQYF
TRBJ2-1,TRBV5-1,NA,many,TGCGCCAGCAGCGGGGGACTGGGGGGCAATGAGCAGTTCTTC,CASSGGLGGNEQFF
TRBJ2-3,TRBV5-1,TRBD2,many,TGCGCCAGCAGCTTATTGCGGGGGACTAGCACAGATACGCAGTATTTT,CASSLLRGTSTDTQYF
TRBJ1-3,TRBV5-1,NA,many,TGCGCCAGCAGCTTGGCGGCGGTCTCTGGAAACACCATATATTTT,CASSLAAVSGNTIYF
TRBJ2-3,TRBV24-1,NA,many,TGTGCCACCAGTGATTTGAAGGGGCTCAAGGGGGATACGCAGTATTTT,CATSDLKGLKGDTQYF
TRBJ2-5,TRBV2,NA,many,TGTGCCAGCAGTTTGAGCAGGAGCGAGACCCAGTACTTC,CASSLSRSETQYF
TRBJ2-1,TRBV27,NA,many,TGTGCCAGCAGGTTCTCAAGGGGGGAGGGGGCCTATGAGCAGTTCTTC,CASRFSRGEGAYEQFF
TRBJ2-1,TRBV10-3,TRBD2,many,TGTGCCATCAGTGGTACTAGCGGCTCCTACAATGAGCAGTTCTTC,CAISGTSGSYNEQFF
TRBJ2-1,TRBV11-2,TRBD2,many,TGTGCCAGCAGCCCCCTAGCGGGGCCCATTGATGAGCAGTTCTTC,CASSPLAGPIDEQFF
TRBJ2-4,TRBV4-1,NA,many,TGCGCCAGCAGCCCTAAAGGGGGTATAAACATTCAGTACTTC,CASSPKGGINIQYF
TRBJ1-5,TRBV10-3,NA,NA,TGTGCCATCAGTGAGTTTGGGGGGACTCAGCCCCAGCATTTT,CAISEFGGTQPQHF
TRBJ2-1,TRBV20-1,NA,NA,TGCAGTGCTAGCGGGGGCCTGAATGAGCAGTTCTTC,CSASGGLNEQFF
TRBJ1-5,TRBV7-2,NA,many,TGTGCCAGCAGCTTAGGGAATAGCAATCAGCCCCAGCATTTT,CASSLGNSNQPQHF
TRBJ2-7,TRBV4-1,TRBD1,many,TGCGCCAGCAGCCAGAGACAGGGAACCCTCTACGAGCAGTACTTC,CASSQRQGTLYEQYF
TRBJ1-1,TRBV5-6,NA,NA,TGTGCCAGCAGCTTGTTGGGGATGCCTGAAGCTTTCTTT,CASSLLGMPEAFF
TRBJ2-6,TRBV12-3/TRBV12-4,NA,many,TGTGCCAGCAGTTTACCGGGTGGTGGGGCCAACGTCCTGACTTTC,CASSLPGGGANVLTF
TRBJ2-3,TRBV10-3,NA,many,TGTGCCATCAGCCGGACTATGGGACAAGATACGCAGTATTTT,CAISRTMGQDTQYF
TRBJ1-6,TRBV25-1,TRBD1,many,TGTGCCACCCCGGGACAGGGGCCTAATTCACCCCTCCACTTT,CATPGQGPNSPLHF
TRBJ1-2,TRBV11-2,TRBD1,many,TGTGCCAGCAGCGCAGACAGGGGGCGGTCGTCCTATGGCTACACCTTC,CASSADRGRSSYGYTF
TRBJ2-7,TRBV5-1,NA,many,TGCGCCAGCAGCTTGAGGGACGAGCAGTACTTC,CASSLRDEQYF
TRBJ1-5,TRBV4-1,NA,many,TGCGCCAGCAGCCAAGATACGGGTTCCAGGGGACCCCAGCATTTT,CASSQDTGSRGPQHF
TRBJ2-5,TRBV18,NA,many,TGTGCCAGCTCACCCAAGGGTGGTGAGACCCAGTACTTC,CASSPKGGETQYF
TRBJ1-2,TRBV5-1,NA,many,TGCGCCAGCAGCCCCCTCAGGGGCCTTAAGGAATATGGCTACACCTTC,CASSPLRGLKEYGYTF
TRBJ1-5,TRBV20-1,NA,many,TGCAGTGGGAATCAGCCCCAGCATTTT,CSGNQPQHF
TRBJ1-2,TRBV11-2,TRBD1,many,TGTGCCAGCAGCTTACCAACAGGGGGCAATGGCTACACCTTC,CASSLPTGGNGYTF
TRBJ2-3,TRBV7-2,NA,many,TGTGCCAGCAGCCCCCAGGGCCCCACAGATACGCAGTATTTT,CASSPQGPTDTQYF
TRBJ2-3,TRBV11-2,TRBD2,many,TGTGCCAGCAGCCTGCGATTTATGACGAGCGGGGGGGCCGTAGATACGCAGTATTTT,CASSLRFMTSGGAVDTQYF
TRBJ2-7,TRBV29-1,NA,many,TGCAGCGTAGCCGACGGCCCGGGCTACGAGCAGTACTTC,CSVADGPGYEQYF
TRBJ2-7,TRBV6-6,NA,many,TGTGCCAGTAGGGCGGGATACCTCTCCTACGAGCAGTACTTC,CASRAGYLSYEQYF
TRBJ2-3,TRBV10-3,NA,many,TGTGCCATCAGGCACGGGACCCTAAGCACAGATACGCAGTATTTT,CAIRHGTLSTDTQYF
TRBJ2-2,TRBV7-9,NA,many,TGTGCCGGACCAGTCCGGAGGGGAACGAACACCGGGGAGCTGTTTTTT,CAGPVRRGTNTGELFF
TRBJ2-7,TRBV7-9,TRBD2,many,TGTGCCAGCAGCCCACAACGGACTAGCGGGACGCAGTACTTC,CASSPQRTSGTQYF
TRBJ1-5,TRBV10-3,NA,many,TGTGCCATCAGCCCCCATGCCAATCAGCCCCAGCATTTT,CAISPHANQPQHF
TRBJ1-4,TRBV4-1,TRBD1,many,TGCGCCAGCAGCCAAGAATACCGACAGGGGGAAAGAGAAAAACTGTTTTTT,CASSQEYRQGEREKLFF
TRBJ1-2,TRBV20-1,NA,medium-sized,TGCAGTGCTACGGACATTAACTATGGCTACACCTTC,CSATDINYGYTF
TRBJ1-1,TRBV29-1,NA,many,TGCAGCTCAAGCGAGGGGCGCGGACCCGAAGCTTTCTTT,CSSSEGRGPEAFF